This T cell receptor (beta chain) was retrieved from a study of shared clonotypes between healthy human individuals. Germline-derived CDR1 and CDR2 are SGHTS and YDEGEE. Trimming left V 0 bases short and J 1 base short, with 11 bases between. The CDR3 length is 15 residues. TCRdb's copy holds only in-frame clones and misses some; the assay was immunoSEQ multiplex PCR. The table includes fewer than 850,000 clones, less than 95% detected once. What was sequenced was memory CD8+ T cells from PBMCs. Subset specified: CD45RO+ cells pooled with CCR7-negative TemRA cells. The TCR was taken from a man aged 18 to 30 in good health. Some clones in this sample may be carry-over from other donors' samples. This chain uses TRBV5-8 with TRBJ2-7, with D possibly TRBD1 on 6 matching bases. CDR3 sequence: CASSLGWDTSYEQYF. The CDR3 coding sequence is TGTGCCAGCAGCTTGGGGTGGGACACATCCTACGAGCAGTACTTC.